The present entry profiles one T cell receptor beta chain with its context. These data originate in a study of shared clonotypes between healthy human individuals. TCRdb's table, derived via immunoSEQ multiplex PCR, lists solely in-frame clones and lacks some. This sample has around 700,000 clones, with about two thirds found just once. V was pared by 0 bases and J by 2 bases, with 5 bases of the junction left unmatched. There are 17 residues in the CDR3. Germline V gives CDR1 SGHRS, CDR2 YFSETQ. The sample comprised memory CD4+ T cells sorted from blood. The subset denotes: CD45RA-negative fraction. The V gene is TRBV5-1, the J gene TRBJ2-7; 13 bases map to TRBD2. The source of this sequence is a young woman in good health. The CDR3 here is CASSLGLAGGGTYEQYF. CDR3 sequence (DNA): TGCGCCAGCAGCTTGGGACTAGCGGGAGGTGGGACCTACGAGCAGTACTTC.